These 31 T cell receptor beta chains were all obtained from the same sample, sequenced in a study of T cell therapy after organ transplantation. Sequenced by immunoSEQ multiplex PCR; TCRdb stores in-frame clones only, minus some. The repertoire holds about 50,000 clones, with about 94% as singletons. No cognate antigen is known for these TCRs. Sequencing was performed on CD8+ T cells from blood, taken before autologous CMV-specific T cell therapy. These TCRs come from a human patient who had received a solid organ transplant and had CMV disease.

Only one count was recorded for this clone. CDR3: CASSESRGRRSSYEQYF. The CDR3 region has the DNA TGTGCCAGCAGTGAGTCTCGCGGACGGAGGAGCTCCTACGAGCAGTACTTC. V usage is TRBV2 and J usage is TRBJ2-7; possible D gene TRBD2, 5 bases. Germline V CDR1 and CDR2: SNHLY, FYNNEI. This CDR3 has 17 amino acids. The ends were cut back, 3 bases at V and 0 bases at J, with 18 bases in the middle.

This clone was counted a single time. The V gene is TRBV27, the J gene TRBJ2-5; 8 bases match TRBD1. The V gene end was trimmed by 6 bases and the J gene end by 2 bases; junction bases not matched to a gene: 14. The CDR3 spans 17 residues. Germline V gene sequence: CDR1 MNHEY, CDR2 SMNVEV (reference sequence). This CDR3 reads CASRRTGHRDLQETQYF. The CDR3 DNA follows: TGTGCCAGCAGGCGGACAGGGCATCGCGATTTACAAGAGACCCAGTACTTC.

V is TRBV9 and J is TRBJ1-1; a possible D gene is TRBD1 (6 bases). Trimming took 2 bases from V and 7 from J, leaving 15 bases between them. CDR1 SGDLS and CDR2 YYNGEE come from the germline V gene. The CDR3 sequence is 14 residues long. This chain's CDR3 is CASSVATGYDEAFF. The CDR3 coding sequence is TGTGCCAGCAGCGTCGCTACAGGGTATGATGAAGCTTTCTTT.

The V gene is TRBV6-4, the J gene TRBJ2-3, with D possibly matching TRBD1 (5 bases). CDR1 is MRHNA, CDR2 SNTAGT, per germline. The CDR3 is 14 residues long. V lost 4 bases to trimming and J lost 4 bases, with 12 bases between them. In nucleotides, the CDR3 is TGTGCCAGCAGTGCGACAGTTTCGGCAGATACGCAGTATTTT. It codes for CASSATVSADTQYF.

This CDR3 is CASSEGLSEQYF. In DNA form, the CDR3 reads TGTGCCAGCAGCGAGGGGCTTTCCGAGCAGTACTTC. The chain links TRBV5-4 to TRBJ2-7; D assignment may be TRBD1 or TRBD2 (5 bases each). From germline, CDR1 is SGHNT and CDR2 YYREEE (reference sequence). The CDR3 has 12 residues. V lost 4 bases and J lost 6, with 11 bases in between.

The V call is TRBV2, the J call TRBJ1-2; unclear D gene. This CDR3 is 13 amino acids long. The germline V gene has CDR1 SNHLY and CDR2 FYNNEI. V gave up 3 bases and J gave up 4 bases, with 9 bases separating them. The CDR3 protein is CASSEDPLYGYTF. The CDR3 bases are TGTGCCAGCAGTGAGGATCCCCTCTATGGCTACACCTTC. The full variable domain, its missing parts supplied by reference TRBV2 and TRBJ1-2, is EPEVTQTPSHQVTQMGQEVILRCVPISNHLYFYWYRQILGQKVEFLVSFYNNEISEKSEIFDDQFSVERPDGSNFTLKIRSTKLEDSAMYFCASSEDPLYGYTFGSGTRLTVV.

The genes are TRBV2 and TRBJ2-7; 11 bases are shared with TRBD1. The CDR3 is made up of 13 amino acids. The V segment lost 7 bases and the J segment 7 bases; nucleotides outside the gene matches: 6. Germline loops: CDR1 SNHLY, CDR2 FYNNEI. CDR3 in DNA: TGTGCCAGCAAAGGGGACAGGGGGGGAGAGCAGTACTTC. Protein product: CASKGDRGGEQYF.

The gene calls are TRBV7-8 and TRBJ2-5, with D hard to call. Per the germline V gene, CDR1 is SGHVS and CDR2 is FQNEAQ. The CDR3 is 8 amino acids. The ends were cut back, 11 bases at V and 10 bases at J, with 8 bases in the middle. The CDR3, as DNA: TGTGCCTCTCCGGACCAGTACTTC. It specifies CASPDQYF.

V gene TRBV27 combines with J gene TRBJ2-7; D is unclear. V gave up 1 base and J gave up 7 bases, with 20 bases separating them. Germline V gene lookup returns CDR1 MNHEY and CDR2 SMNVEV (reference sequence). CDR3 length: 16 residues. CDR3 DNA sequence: TGTGCCAGCAGTTTATTAGGCCAGAGAGATGTGGGGGAGCAGTACTTC. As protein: CASSLLGQRDVGEQYF.

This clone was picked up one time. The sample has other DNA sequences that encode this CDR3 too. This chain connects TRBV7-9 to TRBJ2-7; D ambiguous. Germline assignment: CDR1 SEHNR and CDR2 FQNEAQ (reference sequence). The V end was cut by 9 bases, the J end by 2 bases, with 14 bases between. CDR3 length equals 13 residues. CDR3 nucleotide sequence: TGTGCCAGTGACTCTGGCAGCACCTACGAGCAGTACTTC. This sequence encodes CASDSGSTYEQYF.

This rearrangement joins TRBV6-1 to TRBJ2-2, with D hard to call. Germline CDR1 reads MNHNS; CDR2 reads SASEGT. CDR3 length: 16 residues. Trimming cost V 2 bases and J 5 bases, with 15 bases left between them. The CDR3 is CASSEPMGLGTGELFF. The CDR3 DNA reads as TGTGCCAGCAGTGAACCTATGGGGTTAGGAACCGGGGAGCTGTTTTTT.

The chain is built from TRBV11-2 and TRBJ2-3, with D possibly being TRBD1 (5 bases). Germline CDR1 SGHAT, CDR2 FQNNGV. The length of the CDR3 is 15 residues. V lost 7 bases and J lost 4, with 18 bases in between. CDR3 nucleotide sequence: TGTGCCAGCACCCATCTAGTTCAGGGCGCAGATACGCAGTATTTT. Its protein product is CASTHLVQGADTQYF.

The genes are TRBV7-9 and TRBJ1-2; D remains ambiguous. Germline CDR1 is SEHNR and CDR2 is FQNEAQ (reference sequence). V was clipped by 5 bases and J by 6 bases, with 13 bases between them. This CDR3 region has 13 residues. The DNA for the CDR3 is TGTGCCAGCAGCCCCCGATCCCCACATGGCTACACCTTC. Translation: CASSPRSPHGYTF.

The CDR3 protein is CAWRWVNTEAFF. The CDR3 DNA sequence: TGTGCCTGGAGGTGGGTAAACACTGAAGCTTTCTTT. The chain employs TRBV30 and TRBJ1-1; D gene ambiguous. CDR1 is GTSNPN, CDR2 SVGIG, per germline (reference sequence). With 3 bases removed from V and 2 bases from J, the gap between germline ends came to 7 bases. The CDR3 is made up of 12 amino acids. The complete variable domain, with remaining parts taken from reference TRBV30 and TRBJ1-1, reads SQTIHQWPATLVQPVGSPLSLECTVEGTSNPNLYWYRQAAGRGLQLLFYSVGIGQISSEVPQNLSASRPQDRQFILSSKKLLLSDSGFYLCAWRWVNTEAFFGQGTRLTVV.

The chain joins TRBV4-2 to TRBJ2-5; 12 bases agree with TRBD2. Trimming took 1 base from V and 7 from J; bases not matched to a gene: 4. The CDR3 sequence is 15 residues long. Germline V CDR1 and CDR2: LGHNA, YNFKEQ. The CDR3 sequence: CASSQGLAGVGTQYF. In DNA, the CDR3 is TGTGCCAGCAGCCAAGGACTAGCGGGAGTTGGGACCCAGTACTTC.

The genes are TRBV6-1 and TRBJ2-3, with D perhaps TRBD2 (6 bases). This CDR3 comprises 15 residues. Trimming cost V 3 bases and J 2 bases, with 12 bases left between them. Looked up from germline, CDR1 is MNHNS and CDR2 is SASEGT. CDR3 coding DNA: TGTGCCAGCAGTGAGGGGCGGGGTGTCACAGATACGCAGTATTTT. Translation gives CASSEGRGVTDTQYF.

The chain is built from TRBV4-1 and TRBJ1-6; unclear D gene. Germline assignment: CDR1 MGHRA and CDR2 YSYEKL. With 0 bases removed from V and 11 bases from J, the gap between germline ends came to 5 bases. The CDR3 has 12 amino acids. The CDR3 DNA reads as TGCGCCAGCAGCCAAGAGCGACCACCCCTCCACTTT. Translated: CASSQERPPLHF.

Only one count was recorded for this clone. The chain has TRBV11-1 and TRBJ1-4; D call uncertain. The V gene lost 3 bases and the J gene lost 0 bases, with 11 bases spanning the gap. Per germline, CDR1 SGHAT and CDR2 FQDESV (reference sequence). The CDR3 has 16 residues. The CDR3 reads CASSLDGFATNEKLFF. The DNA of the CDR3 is TGTGCCAGCAGCTTGGACGGCTTTGCAACTAATGAAAAACTGTTTTTT. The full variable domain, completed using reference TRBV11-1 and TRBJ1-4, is EAEVAQSPRYKITEKSQAVAFWCDPISGHATLYWYRQILGQGPELLVQFQDESVVDDSQLPKDRFSAERLKGVDSTLKIQPAELGDSAMYLCASSLDGFATNEKLFFGSGTQLSVL.

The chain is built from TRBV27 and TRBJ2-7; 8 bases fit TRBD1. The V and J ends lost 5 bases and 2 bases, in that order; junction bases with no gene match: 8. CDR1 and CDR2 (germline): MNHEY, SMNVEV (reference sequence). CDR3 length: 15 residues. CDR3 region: CASSPQGQATYEQYF. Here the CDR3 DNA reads TGTGCCAGCAGTCCCCAGGGACAGGCAACCTACGAGCAGTACTTC.

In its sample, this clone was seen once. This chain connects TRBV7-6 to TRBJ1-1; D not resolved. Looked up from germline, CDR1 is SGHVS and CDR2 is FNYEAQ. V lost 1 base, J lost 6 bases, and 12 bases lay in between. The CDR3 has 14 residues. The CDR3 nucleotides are TGTGCCAGCAGCTTAGAAGGATTGAGATCTGAAGCTTTCTTT. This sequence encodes CASSLEGLRSEAFF.

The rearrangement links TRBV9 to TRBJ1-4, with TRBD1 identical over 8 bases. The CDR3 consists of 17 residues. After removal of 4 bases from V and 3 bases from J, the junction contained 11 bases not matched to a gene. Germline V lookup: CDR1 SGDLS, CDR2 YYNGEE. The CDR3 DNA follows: TGTGCCAGCAGCAACCTGGGCAGGGGGCCTGCTAATGAAAAACTGTTTTTT. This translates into CASSNLGRGPANEKLFF.

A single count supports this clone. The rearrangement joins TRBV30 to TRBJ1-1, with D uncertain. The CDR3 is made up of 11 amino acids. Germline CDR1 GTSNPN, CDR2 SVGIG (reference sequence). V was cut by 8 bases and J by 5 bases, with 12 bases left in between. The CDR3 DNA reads TGTGCCGGAGAACCCACAACTGAAGCTTTCTTT. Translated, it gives CAGEPTTEAFF.

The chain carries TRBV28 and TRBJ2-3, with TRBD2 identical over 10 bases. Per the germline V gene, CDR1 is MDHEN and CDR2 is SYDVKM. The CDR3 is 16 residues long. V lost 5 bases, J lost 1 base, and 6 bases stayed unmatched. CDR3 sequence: CASSRTSGDRTDTQYF. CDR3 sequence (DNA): TGTGCCAGCAGTCGCACTAGCGGGGATCGCACAGATACGCAGTATTTT.

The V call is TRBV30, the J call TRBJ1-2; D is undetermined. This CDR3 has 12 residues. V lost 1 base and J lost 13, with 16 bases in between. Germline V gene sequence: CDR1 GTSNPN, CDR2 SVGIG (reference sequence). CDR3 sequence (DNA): TGTGCCTGGAGTGAACAGCGGCGGACGGGCACCTTC. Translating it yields CAWSEQRRTGTF.

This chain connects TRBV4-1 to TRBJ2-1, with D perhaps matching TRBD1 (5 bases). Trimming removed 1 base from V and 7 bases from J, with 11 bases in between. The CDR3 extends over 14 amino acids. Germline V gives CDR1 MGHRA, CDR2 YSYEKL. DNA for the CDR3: TGCGCCAGCAGCCAAGTCGCGACAGAGAATGAGCAGTTCTTC. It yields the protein CASSQVATENEQFF.

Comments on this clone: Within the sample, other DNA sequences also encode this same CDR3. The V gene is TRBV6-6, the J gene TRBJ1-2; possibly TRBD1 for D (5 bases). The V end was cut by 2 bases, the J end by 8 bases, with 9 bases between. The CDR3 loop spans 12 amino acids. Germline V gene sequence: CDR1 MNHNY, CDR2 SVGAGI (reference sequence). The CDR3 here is CASSYSGGGYTF. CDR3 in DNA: TGTGCCAGCAGTTACAGCGGGGGAGGCTACACCTTC.

CDR3 loop: CASSLEGGETQYF. The DNA of the CDR3 is TGTGCCAGCAGCTTAGAGGGGGGAGAGACCCAGTACTTC. The rearrangement links TRBV7-2 to TRBJ2-5; D may match TRBD1 or TRBD2 (6 bases each). V was cut by 1 base and J by 4 bases, with 7 bases left in between. There are 13 residues in the CDR3. The germline V gene encodes CDR1 SGHTA and CDR2 FQGNSA.

Here the CDR3 reads CASSQGRAPYNEQFF. In nucleotides, the CDR3 is TGCGCCAGCAGCCAAGGTAGGGCCCCCTACAATGAGCAGTTCTTC. The V call is TRBV4-1, the J call TRBJ2-1, with D unclear. Germline V lookup: CDR1 MGHRA, CDR2 YSYEKL. The ends were cut back, 1 base at V and 2 bases at J, with 9 bases in the middle. The CDR3 contains 15 residues.

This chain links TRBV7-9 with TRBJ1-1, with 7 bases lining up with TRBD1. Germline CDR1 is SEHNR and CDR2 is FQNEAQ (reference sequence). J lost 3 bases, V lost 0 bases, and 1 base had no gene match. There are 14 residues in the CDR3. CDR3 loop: CASSLARGDTEAFF. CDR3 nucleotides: TGTGCCAGCAGCTTAGCCAGGGGGGACACTGAAGCTTTCTTT.

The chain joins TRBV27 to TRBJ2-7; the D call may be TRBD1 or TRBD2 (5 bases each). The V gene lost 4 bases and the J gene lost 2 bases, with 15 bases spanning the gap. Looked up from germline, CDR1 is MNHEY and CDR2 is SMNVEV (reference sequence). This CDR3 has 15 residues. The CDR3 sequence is CASSSSGRRTYEQYF. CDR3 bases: TGTGCCAGCAGTTCCTCGGGACGGCGAACCTACGAGCAGTACTTC.

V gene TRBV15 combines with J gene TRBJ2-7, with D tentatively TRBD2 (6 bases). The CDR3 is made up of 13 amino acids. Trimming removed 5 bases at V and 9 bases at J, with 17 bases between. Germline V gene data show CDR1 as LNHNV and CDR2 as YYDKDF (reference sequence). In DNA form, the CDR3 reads TGTGCCACCAGCGGGGACTCGCCCGGAGCGCAGTACTTC. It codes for CATSGDSPGAQYF.